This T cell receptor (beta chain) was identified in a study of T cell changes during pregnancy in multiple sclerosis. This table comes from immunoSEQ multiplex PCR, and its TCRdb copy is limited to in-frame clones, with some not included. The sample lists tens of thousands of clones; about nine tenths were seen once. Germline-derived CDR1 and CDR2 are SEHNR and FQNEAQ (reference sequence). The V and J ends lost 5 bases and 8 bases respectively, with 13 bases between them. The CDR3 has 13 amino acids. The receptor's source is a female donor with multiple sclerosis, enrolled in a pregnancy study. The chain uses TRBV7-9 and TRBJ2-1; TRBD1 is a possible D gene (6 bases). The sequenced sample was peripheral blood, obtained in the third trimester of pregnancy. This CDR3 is CASSPTGWDEQFF. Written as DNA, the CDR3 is TGTGCCAGCAGCCCTACAGGGTGGGATGAGCAGTTCTTC.